These 15 T cell receptor beta chains were sequenced from one sample in a study of Graves' ophthalmopathy and Graves' hyperthyroidism. RNA transcripts served as template for amplifying TCR beta CDR3 sequences. The workflow started with a first-round RT-PCR run with HTBI primers and then moved on to a second-round multiplex PCR. TCRdb re-called the multiplex PCR reads with MiXCR, one entry per CDR3 protein. The sample carries around 1.1 million distinct CDR3 sequences, less than 45% recorded once. The sample consisted of peripheral blood or thyroid tissue (not recorded which). These receptors originate from an adult man with Graves' hyperthyroidism.

This clonotype was detected many times. The chain carries TRBV24-1 and TRBJ1-5; D remains unclear. The CDR3 covers 13 residues. CDR1 and CDR2 (germline): KGHDR, SFDVKD. Trimming pared 5 bases from V and 3 bases from J, leaving 7 bases between. CDR3 protein: CATSGQPNQPQHF. Here the CDR3 DNA reads TGTGCCACCAGTGGGCAGCCCAATCAGCCCCAGCATTTT.

The V gene is TRBV29-1, the J gene TRBJ1-1, with a weak D call TRBD1 (5 bases). CDR1 SQVTM and CDR2 ANQGSEA come from the germline V gene. V lost 6 bases to trimming and J lost 0 bases, with 11 bases between them. There are 13 residues in the CDR3. The CDR3 reads CSVGHHMNTEAFF. The CDR3 region has the DNA TGCAGCGTCGGACACCACATGAACACTGAAGCTTTCTTT.

The V and J genes are TRBV6-5 and TRBJ1-1; D remains ambiguous. This CDR3 spans 11 amino acids. Trimming removed 0 bases at V and 11 bases at J, with 7 bases between. Germline loops: CDR1 MNHEY, CDR2 SVGAGI. This chain's CDR3 is CASSYSLWAFF. CDR3 nucleotides: TGTGCCAGCAGTTACTCGCTGTGGGCTTTCTTT.

The chain combines TRBV9 with TRBJ1-3; the D is unclear. The ends were cut back, 4 bases at V and 5 bases at J, with 10 bases in the middle. Germline loops: CDR1 SGDLS, CDR2 YYNGEE. The CDR3 sequence is 13 residues long. In nucleotides, the CDR3 is TGTGCCAGCAGCCGAGATTCACGAAACACCATATATTTT. Protein: CASSRDSRNTIYF. Combining the CDR3 with reference TRBV9 and TRBJ1-3 gives the whole variable domain DSGVTQTPKHLITATGQRVTLRCSPRSGDLSVYWYQQSLDQGLQFLIQYYNGEERAKGNILERFSAQQFPDLHSELNLSSLELGDSALYFCASSRDSRNTIYFGEGSWLTVV.

This clonotype was observed at least ten times. The V gene is TRBV20-1, the J gene TRBJ1-2; D gene ambiguous. This CDR3 has 14 amino acids. The germline V gene has CDR1 DFQATT and CDR2 SNEGSKA (reference sequence). V lost 0 bases and J lost 4, with 12 bases in between. The CDR3 DNA follows: TGCAGTGCTAGAGATCTCGGCCAGCTCTATGGCTACACCTTC. Translated, it gives CSARDLGQLYGYTF.

This clonotype has only a few counts. The V call is TRBV24-1, the J call TRBJ1-2; 12 bases fit TRBD1. From germline, CDR1 is KGHDR and CDR2 SFDVKD. The CDR3 totals 16 residues. Trimming at V came to 2 bases and at J to 8 bases, leaving 8 bases not matched to a gene. CDR3 residues: CATSDSGTGGFQGYTF. CDR3 in DNA: TGTGCCACCAGTGATTCCGGGACAGGGGGCTTTCAAGGCTACACCTTC.

About this clonotype: At one of its ends the junction is not consistent with the germline gene, which may arise from a read error. This rearrangement joins TRBV29-1 to TRBJ1-1, with 11 bases lining up with TRBD1. The CDR3 has 12 residues. CDR1 is SQVTM, CDR2 ANQGSEA, per germline. The CDR3 sequence is CSAGQGATAAFF. The DNA for the CDR3 is TGCAGCGCTGGACAGGGGGCAACTGCAGCTTTCTTT.

The chain joins TRBV29-1 to TRBJ2-7; 7 bases agree with TRBD1. This CDR3 comprises 14 residues. Germline lookup yields CDR1 SQVTM and CDR2 ANQGSEA. J gave up 6 bases and V 2 bases, and 10 bases lay outside the gene matches. DNA of the CDR3: TGCAGCGTTGAATTAGCCGGGACAGAGGGCGAGCAGTACTTC. Translated: CSVELAGTEGEQYF.

This clonotype was detected ten times or more. V is TRBV29-1 and J is TRBJ2-7, with TRBD2 matching over 7 bases. The length of the CDR3 is 13 residues. V trimming: 4 bases; J trimming: 0 bases; junction bases outside the gene matches: 3. The germline V gene has CDR1 SQVTM and CDR2 ANQGSEA. The CDR3 sequence: CSVGGGDSYEQYF. CDR3 bases: TGCAGCGTTGGGGGAGGGGACTCCTACGAGCAGTACTTC.

With regard to this clonotype: A clone one base away is much larger, so this may be a read error. V and J are TRBV2 and TRBJ2-2, with 7 bases lining up with TRBD1. Trimming took 8 bases from V and 7 from J; bases not matched to a gene: 10. Germline CDR1 is SNHLY and CDR2 is FYNNEI. The length of the CDR3 is 14 residues. CDR3 nucleotides: TGTGCCAGCCTACCCCGACAGGGCCACGGGGAGCTGTTTTTT. Amino acids: CASLPRQGHGELFF.

This chain connects TRBV27 to TRBJ2-7; tentatively, D is TRBD2 (5 bases). V lost 3 bases to trimming and J lost 6 bases, with 15 bases between them. The germline CDR1 and CDR2 sequences are MNHEY and SMNVEV (reference sequence). The CDR3 spans 14 residues. As DNA, the CDR3 is TGTGCCAGCAGTTTGGACGGGGATAGGGTCGAGCAGTACTTC. It yields the protein CASSLDGDRVEQYF.

The table lists this clonotype with a count of one. The rearrangement uses TRBV7-3 and TRBJ2-5; TRBD2 agrees at 8 bases. The CDR3 covers 15 residues. V was pared by 0 bases and J by 2 bases, with 2 bases of the junction left unmatched. Germline V lookup: CDR1 SGHTA, CDR2 FQGTGA. The CDR3 DNA reads TGTGCCAGCAGCTTAACAGCGGGGGCTCAAGAGACCCAGTACTTC. The encoded protein is CASSLTAGAQETQYF.

The rearrangement uses TRBV5-6 and TRBJ2-2; no firm D call. The length of the CDR3 is 13 residues. The germline V gene encodes CDR1 SGHDT and CDR2 YYEEEE. The V end was cut by 2 bases, the J end by 6 bases, with 8 bases between. The CDR3: CASSFWFAGELFF. The CDR3 bases are TGTGCCAGCAGCTTTTGGTTCGCCGGGGAGCTGTTTTTT.

This chain connects TRBV10-3 to TRBJ1-2, with D perhaps matching TRBD1 (5 bases). V was clipped by 6 bases and J by 2 bases, with 13 bases between them. This CDR3 region has 14 residues. The germline V gene has CDR1 ENHRY and CDR2 SYGVKD. CDR3 sequence reads: CAIRPGRGNYGYTF. The CDR3 DNA reads as TGTGCCATCAGGCCGGGACGCGGGAACTATGGCTACACCTTC.

This clonotype has more than one count but fewer than ten. The genes are TRBV3-1 and TRBJ1-2, with unresolved D. CDR3 length equals 15 residues. Trimming stripped 7 bases from V and 3 bases from J, with 18 bases between. Germline V gene data show CDR1 as LGHDT and CDR2 as YNNKEL (reference sequence). CDR3 nucleotides: TGTGCCAGCACCTACAATAAGGGAGGGTACTATGGCTACACCTTC. It yields the protein CASTYNKGGYYGYTF. Supplemented by reference TRBV3-1 and TRBJ1-2, the full variable domain reads DTAVSQTPKYLVTQMGNDKSIKCEQNLGHDTMYWYKQDSKKFLKIMFSYNNKELIINETVPNRFSPKSPDKAHLNLHINSLELGDSAVYFCASTYNKGGYYGYTFGSGTRLTVV.